The clone carrying this TCR beta chain has only a few counts. Antigen unknown. In germline, CDR1 is DFQATT, CDR2 SNEGSKA (reference sequence). V lost 2 bases and J lost 6, with 11 bases in between. This CDR3 contains 13 residues. This sample is part of a study of blood T cells in healthy people across ages. Study-level results: Estimated diversity that came from one million T cells was considered an underestimate. PBMCs were not sorted, which prevented a conclusive comparison of naive versus antigen-experienced cells.

Through a sample-barcoded 5' primer and a J-beta primer mix, a second PCR was run for roughly 6 to 12 cycles. Sequencing recovered at least 3 million CDR3-containing paired-end reads from each sample. TCRdb passed the 5' RACE reads through MiXCR, listing each CDR3 protein once. The sample holds fewer than 900,000 distinct CDR3 sequences; approximately 43% are singletons and the top ten take 20%. The chain links TRBV20-1 to TRBJ1-5; tentatively, D is TRBD1 (5 bases). This TCR was recovered from a woman in her sixties or seventies in good health. Sequencing was carried out using blood. This chain's CDR3 is CSARSGRGQPQHF. The CDR3 region has the DNA TGCAGTGCTAGATCAGGGAGAGGTCAGCCCCAGCATTTT.